The 24 T cell receptor beta chains presented below share a single source sample, sequenced in a study of neurological immune-mediated disorders. TCRdb recomputed calls from the 5' RACE reads with MiXCR, one row per CDR3 protein. The sample consists of over 13,000 distinct CDR3 sequences, 5.5% to 7% of them appearing once. The sequencing input was CD8+ T cells from blood. The source is a woman aged 40-49 years in good health.

This clonotype occurred many times. The rearrangement uses TRBV28 and TRBJ1-1; D remains unclear. The CDR3 runs 12 residues. Trimming stripped 1 base from V and 4 bases from J, with 4 bases between. CDR1 is MDHEN and CDR2 is SYDVKM in the germline V gene. The CDR3 region has the DNA TGTGCCAGCAGTTTATCCCTCACTGAAGCTTTCTTT. This sequence encodes CASSLSLTEAFF.

This clonotype was recorded at least ten times. The rearrangement joins TRBV9 to TRBJ2-2, with D perhaps matching TRBD2 (5 bases). Trimming took off 2 bases at V and 6 bases at J, with 11 bases between the two ends. This CDR3 has 14 residues. CDR1 is SGDLS and CDR2 is YYNGEE in the germline V gene. The CDR3 loop is CASSVGSRAGELFF. The CDR3 bases are TGTGCCAGCAGCGTTGGGTCGAGGGCCGGGGAGCTGTTTTTT.

This clonotype has at least ten counts. The chain combines TRBV27 with TRBJ2-5, with D unresolved. From germline, CDR1 is MNHEY and CDR2 SMNVEV (reference sequence). The V gene lost 0 bases and the J gene lost 5 bases, with 4 bases spanning the gap. This CDR3 spans 12 amino acids. The CDR3 region is CASSLSGETQYF. CDR3 sequence (DNA): TGTGCCAGCAGTTTATCTGGGGAGACCCAGTACTTC.

This clonotype appeared a few times. The chain couples TRBV4-1 to TRBJ2-7; D remains unclear. Germline-derived CDR1 and CDR2 are MGHRA and YSYEKL. The CDR3 is 14 amino acids. Trimming stripped 0 bases from V and 2 bases from J, with 8 bases between. The CDR3 loop is CASSQESGAYEQYF. CDR3 DNA sequence: TGCGCCAGCAGCCAAGAAAGTGGTGCCTACGAGCAGTACTTC.

Ten or more counts support this clonotype. The rearrangement links TRBV7-8 to TRBJ2-2, with 14 bases identical to TRBD2. The CDR3 covers 17 residues. V shed 5 bases and J 4 bases; nucleotides not matched to a gene: 6. Germline assignment: CDR1 SGHVS and CDR2 FQNEAQ. This CDR3 reads CASSPYGLAGGTGELFF. The CDR3 DNA sequence: TGTGCCAGCAGCCCCTATGGACTAGCGGGAGGCACCGGGGAGCTGTTTTTT.

This clonotype came up many times. V is TRBV6-5 and J is TRBJ1-4; D remains ambiguous. The CDR3 sequence is 11 residues long. Germline V gene lookup returns CDR1 MNHEY and CDR2 SVGAGI. V was pared by 10 bases and J by 10 bases, with 13 bases between. This CDR3 reads CATVDSGKLFF. The CDR3, as DNA: TGTGCCACCGTGGACTCAGGAAAACTGTTTTTT.

This clonotype came up many times. V is TRBV4-1 and J is TRBJ2-4; D gene ambiguous. This CDR3 has 16 amino acids. V gave up 1 base and J gave up 3 bases, with 13 bases separating them. Germline values: CDR1 MGHRA, CDR2 YSYEKL. CDR3 protein: CASSQGAILVKNIQYF. In DNA, the CDR3 is TGCGCCAGCAGCCAAGGGGCAATATTGGTCAAAAACATTCAGTACTTC.

This clonotype was seen ten or more times. This chain uses TRBV28 with TRBJ2-1; TRBD1 aligns across 7 bases. V was pared by 2 bases and J by 8 bases, with 18 bases of the junction left unmatched. The CDR3 contains 18 residues. Germline V gives CDR1 MDHEN, CDR2 SYDVKM. The CDR3 DNA follows: TGTGCCAGCAGTTTACGAGAACGGGACAGATTGTTTGGTGATGAGCAGTTCTTC. This encodes CASSLRERDRLFGDEQFF.

This clonotype was recorded many times. This rearrangement joins TRBV20-1 to TRBJ1-5; D not certain. Germline V gives CDR1 DFQATT, CDR2 SNEGSKA (reference sequence). The CDR3 has 14 residues. With 2 bases removed from V and 0 bases from J, the gap between germline ends came to 8 bases. CDR3 DNA: TGCAGTGCTAGATTAGAGGGTAGCAATCAGCCCCAGCATTTT. Protein sequence: CSARLEGSNQPQHF.

This clonotype was recorded many times. V usage is TRBV29-1 and J usage is TRBJ2-5, with D possibly TRBD1 on 6 matching bases. The CDR3 extends over 14 amino acids. Trimming stripped 5 bases from V and 2 bases from J, with 15 bases between. The germline V gene encodes CDR1 SQVTM and CDR2 ANQGSEA. The CDR3 DNA is TGCAGCGTTTTTCGAATACAGGGACAAGAGACCCAGTACTTC. The encoded protein is CSVFRIQGQETQYF.

The chain carries TRBV7-8 and TRBJ1-4; a weak D match, TRBD1 (5 bases). Per the germline V gene, CDR1 is SGHVS and CDR2 is FQNEAQ. This CDR3 contains 15 residues. The V gene lost 5 bases and the J gene lost 5 bases, with 15 bases spanning the gap. As DNA, the CDR3 is TGTGCCAGCAGCCAACCGGGACGAGAGAATGAAAAACTGTTTTTT. Translating gives CASSQPGRENEKLFF.

There are many counts of this clonotype. V and J are TRBV4-1 and TRBJ2-5; 7 bases are a match to TRBD1. CDR1 is MGHRA and CDR2 is YSYEKL in the germline V gene. The J segment lost 2 bases and the V segment lost 1 base, leaving 4 bases of the junction unmatched. This CDR3 contains 15 residues. This chain's CDR3 is CASSQAWTGQETQYF. In DNA form, the CDR3 reads TGCGCCAGCAGCCAAGCCTGGACAGGACAAGAGACCCAGTACTTC.

The table lists this clonotype with many counts. One end of the junction varies from germline; a read error may be responsible. The chain is built from TRBV20-1 and TRBJ2-1; TRBD2 matches at 15 bases. The CDR3 has 17 residues. CDR1 and CDR2 from the germline V gene are DFQATT and SNEGSKA (reference sequence). The CDR3 sequence is CSVRGLAGGSSYNEQFF. In DNA, the CDR3 is TGCAGTGTTAGAGGACTAGCGGGAGGGAGCTCCTACAATGAGCAGTTCTTC.

This clonotype was seen repeatedly, ten times or more. This chain links TRBV29-1 with TRBJ2-7; possibly TRBD1 for D (6 bases). The CDR3 has 11 residues. The germline gives CDR1 SQVTM, CDR2 ANQGSEA. V was clipped by 7 bases and J by 6 bases, with 13 bases between them. The CDR3 sequence is CSAGPRGEQYF. The CDR3 bases are TGCAGCGCCGGGCCCAGGGGCGAGCAGTACTTC.

This clonotype came up many times. J is TRBJ2-7 and V is TRBV7-9; D may be TRBD2 (6 bases). The germline V and J ends were trimmed by 8 bases and 3 bases, with 11 bases remaining between them. This CDR3 spans 12 amino acids. The germline V gene has CDR1 SEHNR and CDR2 FQNEAQ (reference sequence). CDR3 in DNA: TGTGCCAGCCGGGGGAGTTACTACGAGCAGTACTTC. Protein sequence: CASRGSYYEQYF.

This clonotype was picked up many times. V gene TRBV7-3 combines with J gene TRBJ2-5; D remains unclear. This CDR3 spans 12 amino acids. The V end was cut by 5 bases, the J end by 7 bases, with 11 bases between. In germline, CDR1 is SGHTA, CDR2 FQGTGA. This chain's CDR3 is CASSPTFVTQYF. The CDR3 nucleotides read TGTGCCAGCAGCCCAACCTTTGTGACCCAGTACTTC.

This clonotype appeared many times. The chain has TRBV4-1 and TRBJ2-7; 10 bases match TRBD1. The CDR3 sequence is 17 residues long. The trim removed 0 bases at V and 6 bases at J, leaving 11 bases unmatched. Germline V lookup: CDR1 MGHRA, CDR2 YSYEKL. CDR3 loop: CASSQEPSGTGESEQYF. The CDR3 DNA sequence: TGCGCCAGCAGCCAAGAGCCCTCCGGGACAGGGGAGTCCGAGCAGTACTTC.

In this sample, this clonotype turned up many times. The V and J genes are TRBV27 and TRBJ2-7; 9 positions match TRBD1. With V trimmed by 8 bases and J by 5 bases, 16 bases remained unmatched. Germline lookup yields CDR1 MNHEY and CDR2 SMNVEV (reference sequence). This CDR3 is 16 amino acids long. CDR3 protein: CASSPLLGTGRHEQYF. The CDR3 DNA reads TGTGCCAGCTCACCACTATTGGGGACAGGGCGGCACGAGCAGTACTTC.

Many counts were recorded for this clonotype. The gene calls are TRBV7-9 and TRBJ2-3; D not certain. Trimming took off 6 bases at V and 0 bases at J, with 10 bases between the two ends. The CDR3 runs 14 residues. CDR1 and CDR2 from the germline V gene are SEHNR and FQNEAQ (reference sequence). CDR3 residues: CASRTGGSTDTQYF. As DNA, the CDR3 is TGTGCCAGCAGAACTGGCGGAAGCACAGATACGCAGTATTTT.

The table lists this clonotype with many counts. The chain has TRBV6-1 and TRBJ1-1; 7 bases line up with TRBD1. The CDR3 is 15 residues long. V lost 4 bases to trimming and J lost 0 bases; unmatched junction nucleotides: 5. Germline V CDR1 and CDR2: MNHNS, SASEGT. The DNA of the CDR3 is TGTGCCAGCAGTGTGGCGGGGACAGTGAACACTGAAGCTTTCTTT. This gives the protein CASSVAGTVNTEAFF.

This clonotype was counted at least ten times. This chain links TRBV27 with TRBJ2-7, with 15 bases that match TRBD2. The V segment lost 8 bases and the J segment 2 bases; nucleotides outside the gene matches: 7. This CDR3 is 16 amino acids long. The germline V gene encodes CDR1 MNHEY and CDR2 SMNVEV (reference sequence). The CDR3 spells CASYPGLAGGPYEQYF. CDR3 nucleotide sequence: TGTGCCAGCTACCCAGGACTAGCGGGAGGGCCCTACGAGCAGTACTTC.

This clonotype was recorded many times. The V and J genes are TRBV20-1 and TRBJ2-7; weak D call: TRBD1 (6 bases). The germline V and J ends were trimmed by 5 bases and 5 bases, with 13 bases remaining between them. Germline lookup yields CDR1 DFQATT and CDR2 SNEGSKA (reference sequence). This CDR3 comprises 12 residues. CDR3 loop: CSASGTKNEQYF. As DNA, the CDR3 is TGCAGTGCTTCCGGGACAAAGAACGAGCAGTACTTC.

The table lists this clonotype with many counts. The chain joins TRBV3-1 to TRBJ2-7, with TRBD1 matching 8 bases. After removal of 3 bases from V and 5 bases from J, the junction contained 6 bases not matched to a gene. The germline V gene encodes CDR1 LGHDT and CDR2 YNNKEL (reference sequence). The CDR3 is made up of 14 amino acids. For the CDR3, the DNA is TGTGCCAGCAGCCAGGACAGGGAGATGCACGAGCAGTACTTC. Translated, it gives CASSQDREMHEQYF.

This clonotype was seen many times. The genes are TRBV28 and TRBJ2-7, with TRBD1 matching over 7 bases. The V gene's germline CDR1 is MDHEN and CDR2 SYDVKM. The CDR3 covers 13 residues. V shed 5 bases and J 2 bases; nucleotides not matched to a gene: 3. CDR3 loop: CASSNRGPYEQYF. CDR3 sequence (DNA): TGTGCCAGCAGTAACAGGGGTCCCTACGAGCAGTACTTC.